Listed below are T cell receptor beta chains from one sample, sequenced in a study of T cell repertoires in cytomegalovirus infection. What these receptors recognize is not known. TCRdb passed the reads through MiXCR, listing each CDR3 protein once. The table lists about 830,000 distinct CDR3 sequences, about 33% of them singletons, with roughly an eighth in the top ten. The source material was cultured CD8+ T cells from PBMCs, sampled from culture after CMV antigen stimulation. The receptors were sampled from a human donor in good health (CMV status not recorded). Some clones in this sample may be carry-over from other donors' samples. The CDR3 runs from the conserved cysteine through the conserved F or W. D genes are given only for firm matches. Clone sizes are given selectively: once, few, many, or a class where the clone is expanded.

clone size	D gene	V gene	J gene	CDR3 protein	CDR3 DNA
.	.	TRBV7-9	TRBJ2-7	CASSQSHSSYEQYF	TGTGCCAGCAGCCAATCCCATAGTAGCTACGAGCAGTACTTC
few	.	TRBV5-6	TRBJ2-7	CASSFWVGGLGEQYF	TGTGCCAGCAGTTTTTGGGTAGGGGGACTGGGAGAGCAGTACTTC
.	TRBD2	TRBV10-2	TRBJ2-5	CASSDAGGRETQYF	TGCGCCAGCAGTGATGCGGGGGGGCGGGAGACCCAGTACTTC
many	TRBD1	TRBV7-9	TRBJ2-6	CASNPPGQGPPGANVLTF	TGTGCCAGCAACCCGCCGGGACAGGGGCCCCCTGGGGCCAACGTCCTGACTTTC
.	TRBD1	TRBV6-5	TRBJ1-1	CASRIGGRTEAFF	TGTGCCAGCAGGATAGGGGGCCGCACTGAAGCTTTCTTT
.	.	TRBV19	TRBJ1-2	CASISESGFTF	TGTGCCAGTATATCCGAGAGTGGCTTCACCTTC
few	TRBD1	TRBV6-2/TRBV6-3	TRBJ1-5	CASSYGQASNQPQHF	TGTGCCAGCAGTTACGGACAGGCTAGCAATCAGCCCCAGCATTTT
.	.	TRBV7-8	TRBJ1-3	CASSSQIGNTIYF	TGTGCCAGCAGTTCCCAGATCGGAAACACCATATATTTT
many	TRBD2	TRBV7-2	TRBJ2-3	CASSSSLLGGDTQYF	TGTGCCAGCAGCTCTTCATTATTGGGGGGGGATACGCAGTATTTT
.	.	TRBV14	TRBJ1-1	CASSQDTGPTEAFF	TGTGCCAGCAGCCAAGATACAGGGCCCACTGAAGCTTTCTTT
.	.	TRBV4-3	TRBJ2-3	CASSPRLPSTDTQYF	TGCGCCAGCAGCCCCCGGCTGCCTAGCACAGATACGCAGTATTTT
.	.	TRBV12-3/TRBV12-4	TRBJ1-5	CASSFLAGTPDQPQHF	TGTGCCAGCAGTTTCTTGGCAGGGACACCAGATCAGCCCCAGCATTTT
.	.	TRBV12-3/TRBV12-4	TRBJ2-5	CASTRSGQYQETQYF	TGTGCCAGCACCCGATCGGGACAATACCAAGAGACCCAGTACTTC
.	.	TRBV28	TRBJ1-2	CASSLNVWNYGYTF	TGTGCCAGCAGTTTAAATGTTTGGAACTATGGCTACACCTTC
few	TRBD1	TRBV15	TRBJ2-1	CATSREGTGQNEQFF	TGTGCCACCAGCAGAGAAGGGACAGGGCAGAATGAGCAGTTCTTC
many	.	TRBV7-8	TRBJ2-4	CASSPRLAKNIQYF	TGTGCCAGCAGCCCCCGACTAGCCAAAAACATTCAGTACTTC
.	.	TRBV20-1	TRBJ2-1	CSAPGAAYLYNEQFF	TGCAGTGCCCCAGGGGCAGCGTATCTGTACAATGAGCAGTTCTTC
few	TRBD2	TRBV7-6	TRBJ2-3	CASSRTSGAADTQYF	TGTGCTAGCAGCAGGACTAGCGGCGCGGCAGATACGCAGTATTTT
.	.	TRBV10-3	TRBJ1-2	CAIGIPTGRDGYGYTF	TGTGCCATCGGAATTCCGACGGGCAGGGATGGCTATGGCTACACCTTC
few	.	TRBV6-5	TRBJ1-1	CASSYSAGVTEAFF	TGTGCCAGCAGTTACTCGGCAGGGGTCACTGAAGCTTTCTTT
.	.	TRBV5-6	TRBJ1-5	CASSFERVVKNSNQPQHF	TGTGCCAGCAGCTTTGAAAGGGTGGTAAAAAACAGCAATCAGCCCCAGCATTTT
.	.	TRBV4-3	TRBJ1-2	CASRLDGLYGYTF	TGCGCCAGCAGACTGGACGGACTCTATGGCTACACCTTC
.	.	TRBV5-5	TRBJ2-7	CASSLPGKPYEQYF	TGTGCCAGCAGCTTACCGGGAAAACCCTACGAGCAGTACTTC
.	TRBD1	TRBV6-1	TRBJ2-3	CASSNRDRVWDTQYF	TGTGCCAGCAGTAACCGGGACAGAGTTTGGGATACGCAGTATTTT
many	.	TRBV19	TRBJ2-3	CASSIGLTDTQYF	TGTGCCAGTAGTATTGGCCTAACAGATACGCAGTATTTT
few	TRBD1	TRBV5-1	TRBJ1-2	CASSKDRVSGYTF	TGCGCCAGCAGCAAGGACAGGGTATCTGGCTACACCTTC
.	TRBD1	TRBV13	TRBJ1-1	CASSIRGQGMNTEAFF	TGTGCCAGCAGCATAAGGGGACAGGGTATGAACACTGAAGCTTTCTTT
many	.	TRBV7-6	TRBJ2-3	CASSSLTVSTDTQYF	TGTGCCAGCAGCTCGTTGACAGTTAGCACAGATACGCAGTATTTT
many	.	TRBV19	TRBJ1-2	CASSPTGANYGYTF	TGTGCCAGTAGCCCGACAGGAGCTAACTATGGCTACACCTTC
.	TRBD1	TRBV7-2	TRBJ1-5	CASRSSGTGILPQHF	TGTGCCAGCAGATCGTCCGGGACAGGGATTCTGCCCCAGCATTTT
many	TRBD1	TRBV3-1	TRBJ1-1	CASSKPRQGGTEAFF	TGTGCCAGCAGCAAACCACGACAGGGCGGCACTGAAGCTTTCTTT
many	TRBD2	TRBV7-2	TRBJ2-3	CASSSSGGVVDTQYF	TGTGCCAGCAGCTCTAGCGGGGGGGTCGTAGATACGCAGTATTTT
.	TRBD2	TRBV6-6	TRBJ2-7	CASSYGGEVYEQYF	TGTGCCAGCAGTTACGGGGGGGAGGTCTACGAGCAGTACTTC
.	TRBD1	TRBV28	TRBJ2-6	CASSQGDLSSGANVLTF	TGTGCCAGCAGTCAGGGGGATTTGAGCTCTGGGGCCAACGTCCTGACTTTC
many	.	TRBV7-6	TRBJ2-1	CASSLVEGTGYNEQFF	TGTGCCAGCAGCTTAGTAGAAGGTACGGGGTACAATGAGCAGTTCTTC
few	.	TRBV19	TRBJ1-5	CASSIWGADIQPQHF	TGTGCCAGTAGTATCTGGGGGGCGGATATTCAGCCCCAGCATTTT
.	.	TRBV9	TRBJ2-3	CASSPPGGEGHRTQYF	TGTGCCAGCAGCCCACCCGGCGGGGAAGGGCATCGTACGCAGTATTTT
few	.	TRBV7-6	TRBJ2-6	CASSLGTSGANVLTF	TGTGCCAGCAGCTTAGGAACTTCTGGGGCCAACGTCCTGACTTTC
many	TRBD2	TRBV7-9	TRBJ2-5	CASSLSSGQETQYF	TGTGCCAGCAGCCTGTCTAGCGGCCAAGAGACCCAGTACTTC
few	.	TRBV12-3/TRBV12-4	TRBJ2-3	CASSPLEGEGDTQYF	TGTGCCAGCAGTCCCTTGGAGGGGGAAGGAGATACGCAGTATTTT
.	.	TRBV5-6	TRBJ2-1	CASSLSLEQFF	TGTGCCAGCAGCCTATCCCTTGAGCAGTTCTTC
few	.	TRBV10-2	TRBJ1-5	CASSEGPRYLSNQPQHF	TGCGCCAGCAGTGAGGGGCCACGCTACCTTAGCAATCAGCCCCAGCATTTT
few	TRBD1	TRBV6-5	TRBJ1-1	CASSFHHRGGIAEAFF	TGTGCCAGCAGCTTCCACCACAGGGGAGGGATAGCTGAAGCTTTCTTT
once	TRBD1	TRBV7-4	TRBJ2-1	CASSGVVTGVPLSSYNEQFF	TGTGCCAGCAGCGGAGTGGTGACAGGGGTTCCCCTGAGCTCCTACAATGAGCAGTTCTTC
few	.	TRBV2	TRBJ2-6	CASRTLQGNSGANVLTF	TGTGCCAGCAGAACCTTACAGGGCAACTCTGGGGCCAACGTCCTGACTTTC
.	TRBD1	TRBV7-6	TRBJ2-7	CASSLAGTGGVPYEQYF	TGTGCCAGCAGCTTAGCGGGGACAGGGGGCGTCCCCTACGAGCAGTACTTC
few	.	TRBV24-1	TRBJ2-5	CATMRGRRTGGRETQYF	TGTGCCACCATGCGAGGGCGACGGACGGGGGGCAGGGAGACCCAGTACTTC
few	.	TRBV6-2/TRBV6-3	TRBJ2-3	CASSYASKDTQYF	TGTGCCAGCAGTTACGCCAGTAAGGATACGCAGTATTTT
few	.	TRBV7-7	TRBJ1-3	CASSLTPSGNTIYF	TGTGCTAGCAGCTTAACACCCTCTGGAAACACCATATATTTT